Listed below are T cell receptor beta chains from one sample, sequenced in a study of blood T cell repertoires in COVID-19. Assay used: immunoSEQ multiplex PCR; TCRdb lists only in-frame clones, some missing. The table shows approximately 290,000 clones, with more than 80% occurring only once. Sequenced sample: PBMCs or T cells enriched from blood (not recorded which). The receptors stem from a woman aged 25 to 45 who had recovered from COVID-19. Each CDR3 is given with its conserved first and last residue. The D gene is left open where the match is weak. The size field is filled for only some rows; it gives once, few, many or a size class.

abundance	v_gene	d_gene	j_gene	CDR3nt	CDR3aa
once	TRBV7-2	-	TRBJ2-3	TGTGCCAGCAGCTTAGTGTCGGGGCGGGACACAGATACGCAGTATTTT	CASSLVSGRDTDTQYF
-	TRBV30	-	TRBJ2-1	TGTGCCTGGAGCCACCACCTACAGGGTGGTCGGGGGGCTGAGCAGTTCTTC	CAWSHHLQGGRGAEQFF
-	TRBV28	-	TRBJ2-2	TGTGCCAGCAGTTTAAGCCTAGCAGAACCGAACACCGGGGAGCTGTTTTTT	CASSLSLAEPNTGELFF
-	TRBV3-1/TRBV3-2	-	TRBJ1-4	TGTGCCAGCAGCCAAGATCAAGAGGGAGGGTGGGAAAAACTGTTTTTT	CASSQDQEGGWEKLFF
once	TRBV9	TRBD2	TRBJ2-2	TGTGCCAGCAGCGAGCCCTTATCTAGCGGGGGTAACACCGGGGAGCTGTTTTTT	CASSEPLSSGGNTGELFF
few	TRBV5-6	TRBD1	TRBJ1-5	TGTGCCAGCAGCTCCACCGAGACAGGGTATGACAATCAGCCCCAGCATTTT	CASSSTETGYDNQPQHF
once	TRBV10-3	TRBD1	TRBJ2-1	TGTGCCATCAGTGTGGACAGGGGATCCTACAATGAGCAGTTCTTC	CAISVDRGSYNEQFF
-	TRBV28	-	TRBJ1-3	TGTGCCAGCACCCAGTGGTCCTCTGGAAACACCATATATTTT	CASTQWSSGNTIYF
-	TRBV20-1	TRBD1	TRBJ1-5	TGCAGTGCTAGTCAGGGGGTCAGCAATCAGCCCCAGCATTTT	CSASQGVSNQPQHF
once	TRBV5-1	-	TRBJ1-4	TGCGCCAGCAGCGAACCGGAGAGTGAAAAACTGTTTTTT	CASSEPESEKLFF
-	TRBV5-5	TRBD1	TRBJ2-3	TGTGCCAGCACCTTTGGGACAGGGTACACAGATACGCAGTATTTT	CASTFGTGYTDTQYF
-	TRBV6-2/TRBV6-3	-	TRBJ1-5	TGTGCCAGCAGTTATTGGGCGGAGGTAGGTCAGCCCCAGCATTTT	CASSYWAEVGQPQHF
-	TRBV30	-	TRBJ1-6	TGTGCCTGGAGAGATTGGCTTTCACCCCTCCACTTT	CAWRDWLSPLHF
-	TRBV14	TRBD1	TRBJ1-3	TGTGCCAGCAGCCCTAGACAGGGTTTCTACTCTGGAAACACCATATATTTT	CASSPRQGFYSGNTIYF
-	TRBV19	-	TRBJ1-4	TGTGCCAGTAGTCCTCACGCCCGACAGGCAACTAATGAAAAACTGTTTTTT	CASSPHARQATNEKLFF
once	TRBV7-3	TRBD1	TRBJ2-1	TGTGCCAGCAGCTTGGGACAGGGGATTTGGAATGAGCAGTTCTTC	CASSLGQGIWNEQFF
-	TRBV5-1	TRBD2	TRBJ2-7	TGCGCCAGCAGCTTTACGCCTCAGACTAGCGGGAGGGCCCCTTCCTACGAGCAGTACTTC	CASSFTPQTSGRAPSYEQYF
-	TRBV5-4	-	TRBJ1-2	TGTGCCAGCAGCCCGGGAACCCACTATGGCTACACCTTC	CASSPGTHYGYTF
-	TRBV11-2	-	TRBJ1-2	TGTGCCAGCAGCTTAGCACTGGGGCCGAACTATGGCTACACCTTC	CASSLALGPNYGYTF
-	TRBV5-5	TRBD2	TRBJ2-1	TGTGCCAGCAGCTTGTATTCAACTAGCGGGAGTAATGAGCAGTTCTTC	CASSLYSTSGSNEQFF
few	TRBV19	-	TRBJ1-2	TGTGCCAGTAGGGGGCTCCGGGCCGATGTCTATGGCTACACCTTC	CASRGLRADVYGYTF
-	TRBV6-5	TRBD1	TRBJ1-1	TGTGCCAGCAGTACGGGACAGTCGGCAGGTGAAGCTTTCTTT	CASSTGQSAGEAFF
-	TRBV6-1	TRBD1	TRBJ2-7	TGTGCCAGCAGTGAACCAGGGACAGGCTACGAGCAGTACTTC	CASSEPGTGYEQYF
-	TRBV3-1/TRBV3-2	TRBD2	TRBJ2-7	TGTGCCAGCAGCCAGTACGGGAGGGGCGACGAGCAGTACTTC	CASSQYGRGDEQYF
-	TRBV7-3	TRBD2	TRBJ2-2	TGTGCCAGCAGCTCGGGAGGGCCTAATCCCGGGGAGCTGTTTTTT	CASSSGGPNPGELFF
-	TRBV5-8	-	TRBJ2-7	TGTGCCAGCAGCTCCTACTACGAGCAGTACTTC	CASSSYYEQYF
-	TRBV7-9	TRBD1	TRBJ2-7	TGTGCCAGCAGCTTAGCGGACAGGGGGGCATACGAGCAGTACTTC	CASSLADRGAYEQYF
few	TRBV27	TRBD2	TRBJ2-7	TGTGCCAGCACCGGACTAGCGGGAGTTGGGTTATACGAGCAGTACTTC	CASTGLAGVGLYEQYF
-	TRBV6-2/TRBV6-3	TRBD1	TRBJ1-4	TGTGCCAGCAGTTACTCGACTACTGGGACAGATAATGAAAAACTGTTTTTT	CASSYSTTGTDNEKLFF
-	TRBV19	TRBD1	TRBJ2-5	TGTGCCAGTAGTATAGTTGGGACAGGGGGTCAAGAGACCCAGTACTTC	CASSIVGTGGQETQYF
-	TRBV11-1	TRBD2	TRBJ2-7	TGTGCCAGCAGCTTAGAAGCGGGGCCTTCCGAGCAGTACTTC	CASSLEAGPSEQYF
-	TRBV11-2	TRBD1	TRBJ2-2	TGTGCCAGCAGCCCAGGGACAGGGTATAACACCGGGGAGCTGTTTTTT	CASSPGTGYNTGELFF
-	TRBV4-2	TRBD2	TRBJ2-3	TGTGCCAGCAGCCATGCCGGGACTAGCGGCACAGATACGCAGTATTTT	CASSHAGTSGTDTQYF
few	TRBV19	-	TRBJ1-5	TGTGCCAGTAGTATTCAGTCTCTCGGCAATCAGCCCCAGCATTTT	CASSIQSLGNQPQHF
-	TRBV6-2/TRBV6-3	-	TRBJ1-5	TGTGCCAGCAGTTCTCGACAAGCGGGCAATCAGCCCCAGCATTTT	CASSSRQAGNQPQHF
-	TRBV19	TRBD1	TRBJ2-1	TGTGCCAGTAGTCGACGGGACAGTTTGGTTGACAATGAGCAGTTCTTC	CASSRRDSLVDNEQFF
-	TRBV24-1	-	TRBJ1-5	TGTGCCACCAGTGATGGGCCGGGATATAGCAATCAGCCCCAGCATTTT	CATSDGPGYSNQPQHF
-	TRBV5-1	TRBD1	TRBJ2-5	TGCGCCAGCAGCCGAAACGCACAAGCGGGGACAGGGGGCGAAGAGACCCAGTACTTC	CASSRNAQAGTGGEETQYF
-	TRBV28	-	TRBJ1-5	TGTGCCAGCAGTTTGTTGGGCCCCAATCAGCCCCAGCATTTT	CASSLLGPNQPQHF
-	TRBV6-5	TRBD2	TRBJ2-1	TGTGCCAGCACATCGCGACTAGCGGGAAATGAGCAGTTCTTC	CASTSRLAGNEQFF
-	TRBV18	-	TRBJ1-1	TGTGCCAGCTCACCATCAGGCAGCATGAACACTGAAGCTTTCTTT	CASSPSGSMNTEAFF
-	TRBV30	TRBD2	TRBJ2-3	TGTGCCTGGAGTCAGGGACTAGCGGGACTTCTTGATACGCAGTATTTT	CAWSQGLAGLLDTQYF
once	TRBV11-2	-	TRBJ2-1	TGTGCCAGCAGCGATCGACTAGTTCTCAGGGAGCAGTTCTTC	CASSDRLVLREQFF
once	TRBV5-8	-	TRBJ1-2	TGTGCCGGGAACGGGATCTTGAACTATGGCTACACCTTC	CAGNGILNYGYTF
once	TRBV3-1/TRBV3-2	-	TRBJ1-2	TGTGCCAGCAGCCAAGGAACTTACCGGTACACCTTC	CASSQGTYRYTF
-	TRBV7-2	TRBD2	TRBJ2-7	TGTGCCAGCAGCTTATCCAGCGGGACGCGCGAGCAGTACTTC	CASSLSSGTREQYF
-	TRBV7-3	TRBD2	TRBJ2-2	TGTGCCAGCAGCCCCCGACTAGCGGGATCCGGGGAGCTGTTTTTT	CASSPRLAGSGELFF
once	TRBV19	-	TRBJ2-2	TGTGCCAGTAGTATCGTCAGGGCTGACACCGGGGAGCTGTTTTTT	CASSIVRADTGELFF
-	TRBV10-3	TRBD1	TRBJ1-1	TGTGCCATCAGTGGAAACAGGGGCGACACTGAAGCTTTCTTT	CAISGNRGDTEAFF
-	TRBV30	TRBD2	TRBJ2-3	TGTGCCTGGAGTCCGGGACTAGCCCCTTCTGATACGCAGTATTTT	CAWSPGLAPSDTQYF
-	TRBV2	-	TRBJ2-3	TGTGCCAGCAGTGAAGCGCGAGGAGGGGGCGTTACGCAGTATTTT	CASSEARGGGVTQYF
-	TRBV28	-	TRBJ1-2	TGTGCCAGCAGTTTACCTCAGGGCAGCACCTATGGCTACACCTTC	CASSLPQGSTYGYTF
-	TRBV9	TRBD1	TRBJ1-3	TGTGCCAGCAGCCCGCGGACAGGGGATGGAAACACCATATATTTT	CASSPRTGDGNTIYF
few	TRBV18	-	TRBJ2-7	TGTGCCAGCTCGACATTCAAAGGCGAGCAGTACTTC	CASSTFKGEQYF
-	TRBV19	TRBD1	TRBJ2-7	TGTGCCAGTAGGGACAGGCGTCCCTACGAGCAGTACTTC	CASRDRRPYEQYF